The 19 T cell receptor beta chains in this list originate from one sample, sequenced in a study of blood T cell repertoires in COVID-19. Clones were read by immunoSEQ multiplex PCR, and TCRdb kept only the in-frame ones, dropping some. The sample has 200,000 to 250,000 clones; 83% are singletons. The specimen was peripheral blood. The receptors originated from a woman aged 25 to 39 with COVID-19, enrolled during active disease.

This chain joins TRBV10-3 and TRBJ2-2; D possibly corresponds to TRBD2 (7 bases). Between the trimmed V and J ends, which lost 5 bases and 5 bases, there was a span of 18 bases. Germline V gives CDR1 ENHRY, CDR2 SYGVKD. This CDR3 comprises 16 residues. CDR3 sequence reads: CAISSMQGRATGELFF. The CDR3 nucleotides are TGTGCCATCAGTAGCATGCAGGGGAGGGCAACCGGGGAGCTGTTTTTT.

The genes are TRBV5-1 and TRBJ1-1; TRBD1 matches at 7 bases. The germline gives CDR1 SGHRS, CDR2 YFSETQ. V shed 0 bases and J 14 bases; nucleotides not matched to a gene: 13. This CDR3 has 14 amino acids. CDR3 nucleotide sequence: TGCGCCAGCAGCTTGGCATGGAAGGGGGCGGAATTCTTCTTT. Amino acids: CASSLAWKGAEFFF.

The J gene is TRBJ1-1, the V gene TRBV12-3 or TRBV12-4; TRBD1 might be the D (5 bases). V lost 5 bases, J lost 1 base, and 8 bases lay in between. There are 13 residues in the CDR3. CDR3 DNA sequence: TGTGCCAGCAGTACGACAGAGAACACTGAAGCTTTCTTT. As protein: CASSTTENTEAFF.

CDR3 region: CASSSGTGGRAKNIQYF. The CDR3 region has the DNA TGTGCCAGCAGCTCCGGGACAGGTGGCCGGGCCAAAAACATTCAGTACTTC. This rearrangement joins TRBV7-6 to TRBJ2-4, with TRBD1 identical over 8 bases. Germline V lookup: CDR1 SGHVS, CDR2 FNYEAQ. This CDR3 has 17 residues. V lost 4 bases to trimming and J lost 1 base; unmatched junction nucleotides: 9.

Only one count was recorded for this clone. The chain links TRBV27 to TRBJ2-7, with D unclear. V was cut by 9 bases and J by 3 bases, with 15 bases left in between. CDR3 length equals 13 residues. In germline, CDR1 is MNHEY, CDR2 SMNVEV (reference sequence). The CDR3 protein is CASCPRNCYEQYF. The CDR3 DNA reads as TGTGCCAGTTGCCCGAGAAACTGCTACGAGCAGTACTTC.

The gene calls are TRBV5-6 and TRBJ1-4; tentative D call: TRBD1 (6 bases). Trimming shortened V by 2 bases and J by 0 bases, and 20 bases separated the two germline ends. The CDR3 covers 19 residues. The germline CDR1 and CDR2 sequences are SGHDT and YYEEEE. The CDR3 nucleotides are TGTGCCAGCAGCTTAAGGTCGGGACACGGATTTGCAACTAATGAAAAACTGTTTTTT. Protein: CASSLRSGHGFATNEKLFF.

In DNA, the CDR3 is TGTGCCAGCAGTTACTCTCGCAGGATGAACACTGAAGCTTTCTTT. Protein sequence: CASSYSRRMNTEAFF. The chain links TRBV6-5 to TRBJ1-1; D is unclear. Germline assignment: CDR1 MNHEY and CDR2 SVGAGI. With 0 bases removed from V and 0 bases from J, the gap between germline ends came to 8 bases. This CDR3 has 15 residues.

V usage is TRBV18 and J usage is TRBJ2-2; D is unresolved. Trimming stripped 3 bases from V and 6 bases from J, with 11 bases between. The CDR3 has 14 residues. The germline V gene encodes CDR1 KGHSH and CDR2 LQKENI. DNA of the CDR3: TGTGCCAGCTCACCGGTGGTTACGGCCGGGGAGCTGTTTTTT. Translation gives CASSPVVTAGELFF.

This chain connects TRBV5-1 to TRBJ1-2; 9 bases line up with TRBD1. The junction had 16 bases not matched to a gene; V was cut back by 3 bases and J by 1 base. This CDR3 is 19 amino acids long. CDR1 SGHRS and CDR2 YFSETQ come from the germline V gene. The CDR3 reads CASSSTGPGQGLLNYGYTF. Written as DNA, the CDR3 is TGCGCCAGCAGCTCGACGGGACCGGGACAGGGCCTACTTAACTATGGCTACACCTTC.

V gene TRBV5-1 combines with J gene TRBJ2-2; D might be TRBD1 (6 bases). CDR1 is SGHRS and CDR2 is YFSETQ in the germline V gene. V lost 0 bases, J lost 4 bases, and 13 bases lay in between. The CDR3 loop spans 16 amino acids. CDR3 nucleotides: TGCGCCAGCAGCTTGGGTCGGGACACACTCACCGGGGAGCTGTTTTTT. Translated: CASSLGRDTLTGELFF.

The rearrangement joins TRBV18 to TRBJ1-5, with 7 bases matching TRBD1. The CDR3 runs 15 residues. V was clipped by 4 bases and J by 5 bases; unmatched bases: 8. In germline, CDR1 is KGHSH, CDR2 LQKENI. The CDR3 nucleotides read TGTGCCAGCTCACTCTCGACAGGGCGGGATCAGCCCCAGCATTTT. This sequence encodes CASSLSTGRDQPQHF.

The chain links TRBV3-1 (or the pseudogene TRBV3-2) to TRBJ2-5; 8 bases line up with TRBD1. Losses at the gene ends were 4 bases for V and 9 bases for J; bases not matched to a gene: 10. The CDR3 contains 14 residues. Per germline, CDR1 LGHDT and CDR2 YNNKEL (reference sequence). CDR3 DNA sequence: TGTGCCAGCAGCCCCAAAATACAGGGGGTGGCCCAGTACTTC. Translating gives CASSPKIQGVAQYF.

V usage is TRBV10-1 and J usage is TRBJ1-1; possible D gene TRBD1, 5 bases. Germline V lookup: CDR1 WNHNN, CDR2 SYGVQD (reference sequence). Trimming took 3 bases from V and 5 from J, leaving 16 bases between them. The CDR3 totals 15 residues. The CDR3 here is CASSDRPPRQTEAFF. The CDR3 DNA reads as TGCGCCAGCAGTGACAGGCCGCCCCGACAGACTGAAGCTTTCTTT.

This clone was seen at least ten times. The chain combines TRBV3-1 (or the pseudogene TRBV3-2) with TRBJ2-3; no clear D gene. The CDR3 contains 16 residues. Germline values: CDR1 LGHDT, CDR2 YNNKEL (reference sequence). The V and J ends lost 1 base and 0 bases respectively, with 11 bases between them. The CDR3 region has the DNA TGTGCCAGCAGCCAAGTCTACGGGTCTAGCACAGATACGCAGTATTTT. It encodes CASSQVYGSSTDTQYF.

This chain links TRBV5-1 with TRBJ2-7, with 14 bases that match TRBD2. The CDR3 is 16 amino acids. Germline V CDR1 and CDR2: SGHRS, YFSETQ. The ends lost 2 bases at V and 5 bases at J; junction bases unmatched: 6. CDR3 sequence reads: CASSFGTSGSWDEQYF. DNA for the CDR3: TGCGCCAGCAGCTTCGGGACTAGCGGGAGTTGGGACGAGCAGTACTTC.

The genes are TRBV7-2 and TRBJ2-3; TRBD1 might be the D (5 bases). CDR1 is SGHTA and CDR2 is FQGNSA in the germline V gene. The CDR3 is 14 amino acids. Trimming shortened V by 5 bases and J by 3 bases, and 12 bases separated the two germline ends. In nucleotides, the CDR3 is TGTGCCAGCAGCCCAGGGTATAGGACAGATACGCAGTATTTT. Amino acid sequence: CASSPGYRTDTQYF. Complete variable domain (other parts from reference TRBV7-2 and TRBJ2-3): GAGVSQSPSNKVTEKGKDVELRCDPISGHTALYWYRQSLGQGLEFLIYFQGNSAPDKSGLPSDRFSAERTGGSVSTLTIQRTQQEDSAVYLCASSPGYRTDTQYFGPGTRLTVL.

This clone was observed a single time. This chain uses TRBV19 with TRBJ1-5; D gene unclear. This CDR3 is built from 13 residues. Germline V gives CDR1 LNHDA, CDR2 SQIVND (reference sequence). V lost 7 bases, J lost 4 bases, and 11 bases lay in between. The CDR3 here is CASTPGRNQPQHF. The CDR3 bases are TGTGCCAGTACCCCTGGGAGGAATCAGCCCCAGCATTTT.

This chain uses TRBV5-5 with TRBJ1-5; 7 bases are a match to TRBD1. Germline CDR1 SGHKS, CDR2 YYEKEE (reference sequence). This CDR3 is 16 amino acids long. The V gene end was trimmed by 0 bases and the J gene end by 1 base; junction bases not matched to a gene: 4. The CDR3 region has the DNA TGTGCCAGCAGCTTGGTATGGGGACAGAGCAATCAGCCCCAGCATTTT. This codes for CASSLVWGQSNQPQHF.

A single count supports this clone. The V call is TRBV20-1, the J call TRBJ1-5; D is perhaps TRBD1 (6 bases). V shed 7 bases and J shed 7 bases, with 11 bases lying between them. CDR3 length equals 11 residues. In germline, CDR1 is DFQATT, CDR2 SNEGSKA (reference sequence). The CDR3 coding sequence is TGCAGTGTATCAGGGGACCAGCCCCAGCATTTT. Amino acid sequence: CSVSGDQPQHF.